The T cell receptor beta chain described here comes from a study of regulatory T cells in long-lasting Graves disease. The table lists this clonotype with many counts. Its antigen is still unknown. Arm-PCR of CDR3 regions and iRepertoire HTBI primers were the basis on which TCR beta libraries were built. Original methodology: Identification across samples found 62 TRBV and around 15 TRBJ segments. TCRdb redid the calling of the multiplex PCR reads with MiXCR, one entry per CDR3 protein. In this record, the V and J calls reflect TCRdb's handling and not the investigators' own analysis. The sample has hundreds of thousands of distinct CDR3 sequences, around a fifth seen once. Time point described: persistent/refractory GD, antithyroid drugs over 5 years with positive TRAb. From RNA extracted from PBMCs, the TCR library was made. Xi'an, China, was home to the endocrinology department that provided patients.

General observations from the study: Persistent disease was characterized by preferential usage of TRBV28, TRBJ1-2 and TRBJ2-5.

V shed 4 bases and J shed 4 bases, with 17 bases lying between them. Germline CDR1 is SQVTM and CDR2 is ANQGSEA. The CDR3 consists of 14 residues. This chain links TRBV29-1 with TRBJ2-7; the D is unclear. The TCR comes from a female donor with Graves disease. The sample was peripheral blood mononuclear cells (PBMCs), taken when the disease was refractory, from a patient treated with antithyroid drugs. This CDR3 reads CSVVLSPTPYEQYF. The CDR3 nucleotides are TGCAGCGTTGTTTTGAGCCCCACCCCTTACGAGCAGTACTTC.